One sample yielded the 23 T cell receptor beta chains listed below, sequenced in a study of shared clonotypes between healthy human individuals (dated by TCRdb to 2018 to 2021). The library relied on the immunoSEQ multiplex PCR assay. This immuneACCESS table, as held by TCRdb, lists in-frame sequences with V and J called but not all clones. Of the missing ones, under half trace to an unresolved V gene in checked studies; the others have no known cause. Across this sample there are hundreds of thousands of clones, with roughly four fifths seen only once. The top ten hold 12% of the sample. The sample taken for sequencing was PBMCs. The receptors shown here come from a woman in her thirties or forties in good health. Some clones in this sample may be carry-over from other donors' samples.

The gene calls are TRBV30 and TRBJ2-6; unclear D gene. Germline values: CDR1 GTSNPN, CDR2 SVGIG (reference sequence). The CDR3 has 14 amino acids. The V and J ends lost 2 bases and 0 bases respectively, with 5 bases between them. The CDR3 here is CAWSKLSGANVLTF. The CDR3 nucleotides are TGTGCCTGGAGTAAGCTCTCTGGGGCCAACGTCCTGACTTTC.

The CDR3 spells CASSLVAEAYNEQFF. As DNA, the CDR3 is TGTGCCAGCAGCTTAGTAGCGGAGGCCTACAATGAGCAGTTCTTC. The chain links TRBV7-9 to TRBJ2-1; TRBD2 might be the D (6 bases). Germline V lookup: CDR1 SEHNR, CDR2 FQNEAQ (reference sequence). Trimming removed 1 base from V and 2 bases from J, with 9 bases in between. The CDR3 spans 15 residues.

The rearrangement links TRBV7-2 to TRBJ2-7; the D call may be TRBD1 or TRBD2 (6 bases each). The CDR3 contains 16 residues. CDR1 and CDR2 from the germline V gene are SGHTA and FQGNSA. V lost 5 bases to trimming and J lost 5 bases, with 22 bases between them. The chain's CDR3 is CASSTTRGPTGDEQYF. CDR3 in DNA: TGTGCCAGCAGCACTACCAGGGGCCCCACGGGGGACGAGCAGTACTTC.

This chain uses TRBV14 with TRBJ2-1; TRBD2 aligns across 7 bases. The V and J ends lost 2 bases and 1 base, in that order; junction bases with no gene match: 5. There are 16 residues in the CDR3. CDR1 SGHDN and CDR2 FVKESK come from the germline V gene. DNA for the CDR3: TGTGCCAGCAGCCAATGGGATAGCGGGTCCTACAATGAGCAGTTCTTC. This sequence encodes CASSQWDSGSYNEQFF.

The V call is TRBV18, the J call TRBJ2-7; D not certain. Trimming removed 2 bases at V and 1 base at J, with 9 bases between. This CDR3 contains 14 residues. Germline loops: CDR1 KGHSH, CDR2 LQKENI. CDR3 nucleotides: TGTGCCAGCTCACCATCGGGCAGGTCCTACGAGCAGTACTTC. Protein product: CASSPSGRSYEQYF. Variable domain in full (rest from reference TRBV18 and TRBJ2-7): NAGVMQNPRHLVRRRGQEARLRCSPMKGHSHVYWYRQLPEEGLKFMVYLQKENIIDESGMPKERFSAEFPKEGPSILRIQQVVRGDSAAYFCASSPSGRSYEQYFGPGTRLTVT.

This clone has a single count. This sequence joins TRBV19 and TRBJ1-3; 8 positions match TRBD1. Germline V gene sequence: CDR1 LNHDA, CDR2 SQIVND (reference sequence). V lost 6 bases and J lost 0; bases outside the gene matches: 4. The CDR3 is 15 amino acids. The CDR3 here is CASSDRGRSGNTIYF. The CDR3 nucleotides read TGTGCCAGTAGCGACAGGGGTCGCTCTGGAAACACCATATATTTT.

This clone was detected once. The chain is built from TRBV11-3 and TRBJ2-7, with a weak D call TRBD2 (6 bases). V gave up 5 bases and J gave up 4 bases, with 15 bases separating them. This CDR3 contains 14 residues. Germline CDR1 SGHNT, CDR2 YENEEA. CDR3 nucleotides: TGTGCCAGCAGCCCCTTCGGGAGAGAATACGAGCAGTACTTC. This gives the protein CASSPFGREYEQYF.

This clone was recorded many times. This chain links TRBV2 with TRBJ2-5, with 7 bases lining up with TRBD1. Per the germline V gene, CDR1 is SNHLY and CDR2 is FYNNEI. The CDR3 has 12 amino acids. The J segment lost 5 bases and the V segment lost 8 bases, leaving 5 bases of the junction unmatched. The CDR3 nucleotides read TGTGCCAGCGTCCGACAGGGTGAGACCCAGTACTTC. Its protein product is CASVRQGETQYF.

The V call is TRBV19, the J call TRBJ2-7, with 10 bases lining up with TRBD2. V shed 3 bases, J shed 2 bases, and the junction held 4 bases outside the gene matches. Germline V gene data show CDR1 as LNHDA and CDR2 as SQIVND (reference sequence). The CDR3 covers 15 residues. The CDR3, as DNA: TGTGCCAGTAGTATCGGGCTAGCGGGAGCCTACGAGCAGTACTTC. This sequence encodes CASSIGLAGAYEQYF.

The chain has TRBV30 and TRBJ2-5; D is perhaps TRBD1 or TRBD2 (6 bases each). The V gene's germline CDR1 is GTSNPN and CDR2 SVGIG (reference sequence). V lost 3 bases, J lost 7 bases, and 15 bases lay in between. The CDR3 spans 13 residues. The CDR3 protein is CAWSARGGGTQYF. Here the CDR3 DNA reads TGTGCCTGGAGCGCTAGAGGAGGGGGGACCCAGTACTTC.

The V call is TRBV18, the J call TRBJ2-5; 7 bases match TRBD1. Germline V gene sequence: CDR1 KGHSH, CDR2 LQKENI. V lost 4 bases, J lost 6 bases, and 14 bases stayed unmatched. There are 16 residues in the CDR3. CDR3 in DNA: TGTGCCAGCTCACAAAACCGACAGGGCGAAGCCAAGACCCAGTACTTC. Its translation: CASSQNRQGEAKTQYF.

This chain joins TRBV30 and TRBJ2-5; 12 positions agree with TRBD2. Germline V gene lookup returns CDR1 GTSNPN and CDR2 SVGIG (reference sequence). V was clipped by 4 bases and J by 5 bases; unmatched bases: 17. The CDR3 runs to 18 residues. CDR3 amino acids: CAWTLSRTSGVLGETQYF. The CDR3 DNA sequence: TGTGCCTGGACCCTCTCGAGGACTAGCGGGGTACTTGGGGAGACCCAGTACTTC. Full variable domain (rest looked up from reference TRBV30 and TRBJ2-5): SQTIHQWPATLVQPVGSPLSLECTVEGTSNPNLYWYRQAAGRGLQLLFYSVGIGQISSEVPQNLSASRPQDRQFILSSKKLLLSDSGFYLCAWTLSRTSGVLGETQYFGPGTRLLVL.

This chain uses TRBV19 with TRBJ2-7, with D uncertain. The CDR3 extends over 14 amino acids. Trimming removed 7 bases from V and 5 bases from J, with 18 bases in between. From germline, CDR1 is LNHDA and CDR2 SQIVND (reference sequence). CDR3 protein: CASTTNIETHEQYF. CDR3 sequence (DNA): TGTGCCAGTACCACCAATATAGAGACGCACGAGCAGTACTTC.

The CDR3 coding sequence is TGTGCCAGCAGCTTGACTAGCGGGGAGCTGTTTTTT. Translated, it gives CASSLTSGELFF. The J gene is TRBJ2-2, the V gene TRBV11-3; tentatively, D is TRBD2 (6 bases). The CDR3 consists of 12 residues. V lost 3 bases to trimming and J lost 7 bases, with 6 bases between them. Germline V gene lookup returns CDR1 SGHNT and CDR2 YENEEA. Full variable domain (missing parts from reference TRBV11-3 and TRBJ2-2): EAGVVQSPRYKIIEKKQPVAFWCNPISGHNTLYWYLQNLGQGPELLIRYENEEAVDDSQLPKDRFSAERLKGVDSTLKIQPAELGDSAVYLCASSLTSGELFFGEGSRLTVL.

This chain connects TRBV5-5 to TRBJ1-1, with unresolved D. The germline V gene has CDR1 SGHKS and CDR2 YYEKEE (reference sequence). The V end lost 0 bases, the J end lost 4 bases, and 7 bases lay between the germline ends. The CDR3 contains 13 residues. CDR3 residues: CASSLVAATEAFF. The CDR3 DNA sequence: TGTGCCAGCAGCTTGGTGGCAGCCACTGAAGCTTTCTTT.

With respect to this clone: This may stem from a read error, because a much larger clone lies one nucleotide away. The chain employs TRBV30 and TRBJ2-2; TRBD2 aligns across 8 bases. Looked up from germline, CDR1 is GTSNPN and CDR2 is SVGIG (reference sequence). The CDR3 is 15 amino acids. Trimming at V came to 3 bases and at J to 5 bases, leaving 8 bases not matched to a gene. DNA for the CDR3: TGTGCCTGGAGAGGCCCGGGAGGGACTACCGGGGAGCTGTTTTTT. Translated, it gives CAWRGPGGTTGELFF.

The chain recombines TRBV30 with TRBJ2-2; 9 bases are shared with TRBD1. Losses at the gene ends were 0 bases for V and 7 bases for J; bases not matched to a gene: 6. The CDR3 has 15 amino acids. Per the germline V gene, CDR1 is GTSNPN and CDR2 is SVGIG (reference sequence). Here the CDR3 reads CAWSVGQGIGGELFF. The CDR3 nucleotides are TGTGCCTGGAGTGTAGGACAGGGGATTGGCGGGGAGCTGTTTTTT.

The chain links TRBV2 to TRBJ1-5; unclear D gene. Between the trimmed V and J ends, which lost 4 bases and 2 bases, there was a span of 12 bases. The length of the CDR3 is 15 residues. Germline CDR1 is SNHLY and CDR2 is FYNNEI. The CDR3 loop is CASSAATERNQPQHF. Here the CDR3 DNA reads TGTGCCAGCAGTGCCGCCACGGAGCGCAATCAGCCCCAGCATTTT.

The chain employs TRBV19 and TRBJ2-2; 8 positions match TRBD1. V gave up 4 bases and J gave up 5 bases; unmatched junction bases: 3. Germline values: CDR1 LNHDA, CDR2 SQIVND (reference sequence). CDR3 size: 14 residues. CDR3 in DNA: TGTGCCAGTAGTAGGGACAGGAGGACCGGGGAGCTGTTTTTT. Translating it yields CASSRDRRTGELFF. The variable domain in full, with the rest retrieved from reference TRBV19 and TRBJ2-2, is DGGITQSPKYLFRKEGQNVTLSCEQNLNHDAMYWYRQDPGQGLRLIYYSQIVNDFQKGDIAEGYSVSREKKESFPLTVTSAQKNPTAFYLCASSRDRRTGELFFGEGSRLTVL.

The chain uses TRBV5-6 and TRBJ2-3, with D possibly being TRBD2 (6 bases). Germline-derived CDR1 and CDR2 are SGHDT and YYEEEE. V was clipped by 1 base and J by 2 bases, with 17 bases between them. The CDR3 is 17 amino acids. CDR3 amino acids: CASSLTLEGGFTDTQYF. Written as DNA, the CDR3 is TGTGCCAGCAGCTTGACGTTGGAGGGAGGATTCACAGATACGCAGTATTTT.

The chain links TRBV11-2 to TRBJ2-6; 11 bases fit TRBD2. The germline gives CDR1 SGHAT, CDR2 FQNNGV. This CDR3 spans 17 amino acids. The junction had 4 bases not matched to a gene; V was cut back by 4 bases and J by 2 bases. Here the CDR3 reads CASSSTSGSPGANVLTF. CDR3 coding DNA: TGTGCCAGCAGCTCTACTAGCGGGAGTCCTGGGGCCAACGTCCTGACTTTC.

This clone appeared a few times. It differs at one base from a far larger clone, so likely a read error. The V call is TRBV29-1, the J call TRBJ2-5, with D possibly being TRBD2 (6 bases). The J call may be wrong; the DNA end is better matched by TRBJ2-7. This CDR3 spans 14 amino acids. The V gene's germline CDR1 is SQVTM and CDR2 ANQGSEA. The chain's CDR3 is CSVGSGREPYEQYF. The CDR3 nucleotides read TGCAGCGTGGGGTCTGGGCGGGAACCCTACGAGCAGTACTTC.

The rearrangement uses TRBV5-1 and TRBJ2-7; 14 positions agree with TRBD2. CDR3 size: 19 residues. The trim removed 0 bases at V and 4 bases at J, leaving 12 bases unmatched. CDR1 SGHRS and CDR2 YFSETQ come from the germline V gene. This CDR3 is CASSLAGLAGGDLPYEQYF. CDR3 sequence (DNA): TGCGCCAGCAGCTTGGCTGGACTAGCGGGAGGAGACCTACCGTACGAGCAGTACTTC.